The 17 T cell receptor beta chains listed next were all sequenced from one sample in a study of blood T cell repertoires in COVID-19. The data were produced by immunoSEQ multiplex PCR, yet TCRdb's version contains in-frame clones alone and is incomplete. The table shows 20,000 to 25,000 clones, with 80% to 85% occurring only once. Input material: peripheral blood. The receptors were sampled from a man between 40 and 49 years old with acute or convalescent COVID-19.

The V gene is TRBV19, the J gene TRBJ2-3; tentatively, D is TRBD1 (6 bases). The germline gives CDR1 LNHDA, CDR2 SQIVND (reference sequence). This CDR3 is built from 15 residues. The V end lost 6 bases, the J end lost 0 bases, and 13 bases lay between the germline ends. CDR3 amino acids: CASSSDRSSTDTQYF. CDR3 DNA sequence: TGTGCCAGTAGCTCAGACAGGTCTAGCACAGATACGCAGTATTTT.

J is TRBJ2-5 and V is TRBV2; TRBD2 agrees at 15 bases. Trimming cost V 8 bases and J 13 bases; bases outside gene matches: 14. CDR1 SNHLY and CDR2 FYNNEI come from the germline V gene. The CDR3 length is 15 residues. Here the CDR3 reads CASGLQGLAGGLPYF. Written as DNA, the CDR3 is TGTGCCAGCGGTTTGCAGGGACTAGCGGGGGGTCTACCGTACTTC.

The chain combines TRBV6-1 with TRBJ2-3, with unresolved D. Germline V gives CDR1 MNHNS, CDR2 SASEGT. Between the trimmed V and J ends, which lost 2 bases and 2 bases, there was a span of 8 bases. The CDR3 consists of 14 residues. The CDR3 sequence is CASSEYAFTDTQYF. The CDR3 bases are TGTGCCAGCAGTGAATACGCGTTCACAGATACGCAGTATTTT.

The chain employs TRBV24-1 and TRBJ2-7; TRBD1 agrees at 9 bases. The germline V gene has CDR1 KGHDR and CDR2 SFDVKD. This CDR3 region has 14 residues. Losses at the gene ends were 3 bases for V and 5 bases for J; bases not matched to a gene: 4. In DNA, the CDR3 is TGTGCCACCAGTGATCCCGGGACAGGGAACGAGCAGTACTTC. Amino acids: CATSDPGTGNEQYF.

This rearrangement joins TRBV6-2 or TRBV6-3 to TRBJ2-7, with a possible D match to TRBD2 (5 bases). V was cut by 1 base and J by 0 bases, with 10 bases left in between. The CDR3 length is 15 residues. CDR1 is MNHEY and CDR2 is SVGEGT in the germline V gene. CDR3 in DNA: TGTGCCAGCAGTTACTTAGCGCCGAGCTCCTACGAGCAGTACTTC. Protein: CASSYLAPSSYEQYF.

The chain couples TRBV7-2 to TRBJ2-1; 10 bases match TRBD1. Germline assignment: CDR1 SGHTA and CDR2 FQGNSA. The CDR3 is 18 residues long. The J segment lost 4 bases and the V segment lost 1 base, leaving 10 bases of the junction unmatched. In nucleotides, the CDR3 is TGTGCCAGCAGCTTAGAGTCGTTGGGACAGGGGTTATACAATGAGCAGTTCTTC. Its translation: CASSLESLGQGLYNEQFF.

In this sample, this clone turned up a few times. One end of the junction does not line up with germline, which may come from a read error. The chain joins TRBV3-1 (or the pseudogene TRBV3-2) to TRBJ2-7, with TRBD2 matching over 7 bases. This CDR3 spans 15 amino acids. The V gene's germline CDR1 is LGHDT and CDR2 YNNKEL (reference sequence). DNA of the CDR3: TGTGCCAGCAGCCGGTCAGCGGGAAACTCCCACGAGCAGTACTTC. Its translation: CASSRSAGNSHEQYF.

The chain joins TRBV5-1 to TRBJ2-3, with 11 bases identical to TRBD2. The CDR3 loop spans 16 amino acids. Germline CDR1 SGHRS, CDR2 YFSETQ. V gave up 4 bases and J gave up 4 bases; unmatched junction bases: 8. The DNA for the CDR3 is TGCGCCAGCAGCGATTCTAGCGGGAGGAGAGCAGATACGCAGTATTTT. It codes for CASSDSSGRRADTQYF. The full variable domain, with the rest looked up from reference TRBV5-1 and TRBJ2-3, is KAGVTQTPRYLIKTRGQQVTLSCSPISGHRSVSWYQQTPGQGLQFLFEYFSETQRNKGNFPGRFSGRQFSNSRSEMNVSTLELGDSALYLCASSDSSGRRADTQYFGPGTRLTVL.

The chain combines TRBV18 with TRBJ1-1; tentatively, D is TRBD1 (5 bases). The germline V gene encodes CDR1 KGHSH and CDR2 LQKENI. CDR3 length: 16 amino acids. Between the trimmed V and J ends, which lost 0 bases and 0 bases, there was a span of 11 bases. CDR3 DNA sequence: TGTGCCAGCTCACCACCTAGGGGCGGATTGAACACTGAAGCTTTCTTT. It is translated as CASSPPRGGLNTEAFF.

The CDR3 region has the DNA TGTGCCACCAGTGATTCGCGGACAGGACTCGGCGGGTATGGCTACACCTTC. Residues: CATSDSRTGLGGYGYTF. The rearrangement uses TRBV24-1 and TRBJ1-2; 7 bases fit TRBD1. V lost 2 bases, J lost 5 bases, and 13 bases stayed unmatched. Germline CDR1 and CDR2: KGHDR and SFDVKD. This CDR3 region has 17 residues.

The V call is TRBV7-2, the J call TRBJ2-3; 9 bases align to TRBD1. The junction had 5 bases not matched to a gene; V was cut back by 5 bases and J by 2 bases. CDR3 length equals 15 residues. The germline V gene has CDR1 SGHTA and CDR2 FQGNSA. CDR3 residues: CASSPGQGYTDTQYF. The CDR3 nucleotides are TGTGCCAGCAGCCCGGGACAGGGTTACACAGATACGCAGTATTTT.

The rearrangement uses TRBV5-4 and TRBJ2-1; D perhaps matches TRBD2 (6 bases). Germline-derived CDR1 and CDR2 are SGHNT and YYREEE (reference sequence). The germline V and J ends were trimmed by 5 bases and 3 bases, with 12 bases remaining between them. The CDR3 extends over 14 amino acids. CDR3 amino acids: CASSWGEIYNEQFF. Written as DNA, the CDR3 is TGTGCCAGCAGTTGGGGGGAGATCTACAATGAGCAGTTCTTC. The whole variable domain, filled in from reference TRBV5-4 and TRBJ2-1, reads ETGVTQSPTHLIKTRGQQVTLRCSSQSGHNTVSWYQQALGQGPQFIFQYYREEENGRGNFPPRFSGLQFPNYSSELNVNALELDDSALYLCASSWGEIYNEQFFGPGTRLTVL.

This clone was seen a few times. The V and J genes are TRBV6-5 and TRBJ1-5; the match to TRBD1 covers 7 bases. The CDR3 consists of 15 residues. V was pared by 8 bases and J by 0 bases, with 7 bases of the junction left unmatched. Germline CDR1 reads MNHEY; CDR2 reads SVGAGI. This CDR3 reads CASFPGQNSNQPQHF. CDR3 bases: TGTGCCAGCTTCCCGGGACAGAATAGCAATCAGCCCCAGCATTTT.

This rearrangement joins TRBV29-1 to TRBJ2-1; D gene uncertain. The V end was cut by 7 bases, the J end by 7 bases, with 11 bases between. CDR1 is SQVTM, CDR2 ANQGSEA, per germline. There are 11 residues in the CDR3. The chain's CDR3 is CSALSTNEQFF. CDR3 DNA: TGCAGCGCCCTTAGTACGAATGAGCAGTTCTTC.

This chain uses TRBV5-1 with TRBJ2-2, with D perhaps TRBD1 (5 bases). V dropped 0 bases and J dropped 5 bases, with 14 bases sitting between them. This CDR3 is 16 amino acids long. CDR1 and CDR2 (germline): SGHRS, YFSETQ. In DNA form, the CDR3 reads TGCGCCAGCAGCTTGGATACAGGAAAGAGGACCGGGGAGCTGTTTTTT. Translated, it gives CASSLDTGKRTGELFF. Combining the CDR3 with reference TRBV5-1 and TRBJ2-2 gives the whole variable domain KAGVTQTPRYLIKTRGQQVTLSCSPISGHRSVSWYQQTPGQGLQFLFEYFSETQRNKGNFPGRFSGRQFSNSRSEMNVSTLELGDSALYLCASSLDTGKRTGELFFGEGSRLTVL.

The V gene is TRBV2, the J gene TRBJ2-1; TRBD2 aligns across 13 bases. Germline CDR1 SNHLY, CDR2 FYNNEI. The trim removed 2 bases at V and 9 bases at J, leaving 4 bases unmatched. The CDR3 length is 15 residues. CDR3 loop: CASSEILAGGGEQFF. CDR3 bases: TGTGCCAGCAGTGAAATACTAGCGGGAGGGGGTGAGCAGTTCTTC.

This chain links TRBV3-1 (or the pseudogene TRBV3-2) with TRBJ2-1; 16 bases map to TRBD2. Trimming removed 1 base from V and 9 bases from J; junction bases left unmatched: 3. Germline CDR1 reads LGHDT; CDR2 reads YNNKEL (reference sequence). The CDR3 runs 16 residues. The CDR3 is CASSQAGTSGGGEQFF. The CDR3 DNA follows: TGTGCCAGCAGCCAAGCCGGGACTAGCGGGGGGGGTGAGCAGTTCTTC.